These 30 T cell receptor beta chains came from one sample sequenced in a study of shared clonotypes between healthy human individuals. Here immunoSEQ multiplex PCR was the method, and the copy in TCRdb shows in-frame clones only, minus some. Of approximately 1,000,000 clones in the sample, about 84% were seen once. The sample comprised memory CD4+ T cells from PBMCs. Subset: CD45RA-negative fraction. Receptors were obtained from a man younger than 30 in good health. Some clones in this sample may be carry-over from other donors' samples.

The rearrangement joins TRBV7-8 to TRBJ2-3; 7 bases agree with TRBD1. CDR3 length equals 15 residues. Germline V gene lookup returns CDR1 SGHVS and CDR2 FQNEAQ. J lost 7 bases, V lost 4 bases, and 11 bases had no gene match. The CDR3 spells CASSSSTGKANTQYF. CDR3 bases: TGTGCCAGCAGCTCTTCGACAGGGAAAGCAAATACGCAGTATTTT. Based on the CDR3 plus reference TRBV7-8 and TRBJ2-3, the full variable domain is GAGVSQSPRYKVAKRGQDVALRCDPISGHVSLFWYQQALGQGPEFLTYFQNEAQLDKSGLPSDRFFAERPEGSVSTLKIQRTQQEDSAVYLCASSSSTGKANTQYFGPGTRLTVL.

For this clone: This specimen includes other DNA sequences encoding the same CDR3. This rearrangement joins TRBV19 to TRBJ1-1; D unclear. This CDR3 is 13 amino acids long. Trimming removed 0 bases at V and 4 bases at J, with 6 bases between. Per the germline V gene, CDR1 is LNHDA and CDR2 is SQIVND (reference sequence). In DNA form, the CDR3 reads TGTGCCAGTAGTATAGATCGGGGCACTGAAGCTTTCTTT. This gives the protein CASSIDRGTEAFF.

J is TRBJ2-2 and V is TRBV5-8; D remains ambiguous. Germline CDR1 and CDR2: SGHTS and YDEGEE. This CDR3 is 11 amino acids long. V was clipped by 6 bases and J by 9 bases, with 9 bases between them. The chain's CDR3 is CASTLNWELFF. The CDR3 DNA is TGTGCCAGCACCCTCAATTGGGAGCTGTTTTTT.

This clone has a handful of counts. CDR3 amino acids: CATSWRGVNTEAFF. CDR3 sequence (DNA): TGTGCCACCTCCTGGAGGGGCGTGAACACTGAAGCTTTCTTT. The V and J genes are TRBV28 and TRBJ1-1, with D perhaps TRBD1 (5 bases). V was cut by 10 bases and J by 0 bases, with 15 bases left in between. The CDR3 extends over 14 amino acids. Germline V gene sequence: CDR1 MDHEN, CDR2 SYDVKM.

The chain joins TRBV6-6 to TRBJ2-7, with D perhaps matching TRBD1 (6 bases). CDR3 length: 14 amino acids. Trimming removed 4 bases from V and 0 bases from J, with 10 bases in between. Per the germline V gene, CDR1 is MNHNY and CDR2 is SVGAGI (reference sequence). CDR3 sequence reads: CASSSEGGSYEQYF. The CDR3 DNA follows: TGTGCCAGCAGTTCGGAAGGGGGCTCCTACGAGCAGTACTTC.

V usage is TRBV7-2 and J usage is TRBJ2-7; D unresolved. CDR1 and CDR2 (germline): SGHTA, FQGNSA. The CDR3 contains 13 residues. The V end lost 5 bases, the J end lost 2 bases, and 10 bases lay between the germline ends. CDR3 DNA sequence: TGTGCCAGCAGCCGCACAAACCCCTACGAGCAGTACTTC. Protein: CASSRTNPYEQYF.

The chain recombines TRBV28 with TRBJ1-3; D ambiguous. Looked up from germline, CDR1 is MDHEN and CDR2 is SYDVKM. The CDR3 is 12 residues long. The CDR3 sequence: CGAHGSGNTIYF. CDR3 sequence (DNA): TGTGGGGCGCATGGCTCTGGAAACACCATATATTTT.

CDR3 region: CASSRTGDGNTIYF. The DNA of the CDR3 is TGTGCCAGTAGTCGAACAGGGGACGGAAACACCATATATTTT. The rearrangement joins TRBV19 to TRBJ1-3; 7 nucleotides agree with TRBD1. Germline CDR1 and CDR2: LNHDA and SQIVND (reference sequence). The CDR3 length is 14 residues. J was trimmed by 4 bases and V by 5 bases; bases with no gene match: 5.

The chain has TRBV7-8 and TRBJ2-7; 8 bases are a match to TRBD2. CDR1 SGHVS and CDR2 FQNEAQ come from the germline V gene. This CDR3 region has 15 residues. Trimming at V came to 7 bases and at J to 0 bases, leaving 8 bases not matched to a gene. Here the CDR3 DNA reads TGTGCCAGCACCCGGGGGGGGGCCATCTCCTACGAGCAGTACTTC. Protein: CASTRGGAISYEQYF. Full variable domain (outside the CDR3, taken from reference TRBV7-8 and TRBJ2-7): GAGVSQSPRYKVAKRGQDVALRCDPISGHVSLFWYQQALGQGPEFLTYFQNEAQLDKSGLPSDRFFAERPEGSVSTLKIQRTQQEDSAVYLCASTRGGAISYEQYFGPGTRLTVT.

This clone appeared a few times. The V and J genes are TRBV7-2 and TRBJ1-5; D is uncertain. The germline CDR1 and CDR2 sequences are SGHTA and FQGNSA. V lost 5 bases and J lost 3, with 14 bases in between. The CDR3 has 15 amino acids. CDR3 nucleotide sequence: TGTGCCAGCAGCAAAAACGGGGAGCACAATCAGCCCCAGCATTTT. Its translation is CASSKNGEHNQPQHF.

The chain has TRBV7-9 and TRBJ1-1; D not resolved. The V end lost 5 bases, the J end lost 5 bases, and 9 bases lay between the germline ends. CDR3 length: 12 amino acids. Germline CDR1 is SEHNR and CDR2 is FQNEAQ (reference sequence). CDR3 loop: CASSPGRTEAFF. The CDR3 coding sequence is TGTGCCAGCAGCCCAGGAAGGACTGAAGCTTTCTTT.

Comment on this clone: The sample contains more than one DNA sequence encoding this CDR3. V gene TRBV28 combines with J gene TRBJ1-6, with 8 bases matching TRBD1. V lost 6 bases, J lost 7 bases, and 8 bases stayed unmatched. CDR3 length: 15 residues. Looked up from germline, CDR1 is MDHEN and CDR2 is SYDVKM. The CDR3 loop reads CASSRGTGGNSPLHF. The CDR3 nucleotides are TGTGCCAGCAGCCGGGGCACAGGGGGAAATTCACCCCTCCACTTT.

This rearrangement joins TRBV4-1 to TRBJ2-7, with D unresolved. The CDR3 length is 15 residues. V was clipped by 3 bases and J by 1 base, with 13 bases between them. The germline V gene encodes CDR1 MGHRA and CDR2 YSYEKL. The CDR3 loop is CASSHLYSMSYEQYF. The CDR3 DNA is TGCGCCAGCAGCCACCTATACAGCATGTCCTACGAGCAGTACTTC.

The CDR3 sequence: CASSMGDSTNEKLFF. The DNA for the CDR3 is TGCGCCAGCAGCATGGGGGATTCAACTAATGAAAAACTGTTTTTT. The chain links TRBV5-1 to TRBJ1-4; a possible D gene is TRBD1 (5 bases). Trimming left V 4 bases short and J 0 bases short, with 10 bases between. Germline values: CDR1 SGHRS, CDR2 YFSETQ. This CDR3 has 15 residues. Combining the CDR3 with reference TRBV5-1 and TRBJ1-4 gives the whole variable domain KAGVTQTPRYLIKTRGQQVTLSCSPISGHRSVSWYQQTPGQGLQFLFEYFSETQRNKGNFPGRFSGRQFSNSRSEMNVSTLELGDSALYLCASSMGDSTNEKLFFGSGTQLSVL.

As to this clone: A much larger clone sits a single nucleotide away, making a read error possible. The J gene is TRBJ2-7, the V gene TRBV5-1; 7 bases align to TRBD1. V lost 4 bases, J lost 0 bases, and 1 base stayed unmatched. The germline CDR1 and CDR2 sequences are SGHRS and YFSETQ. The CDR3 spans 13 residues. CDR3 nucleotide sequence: TGCGCCAGCAGCGGGGACAGCTCCTACGAGCAGTACTTC. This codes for CASSGDSSYEQYF.

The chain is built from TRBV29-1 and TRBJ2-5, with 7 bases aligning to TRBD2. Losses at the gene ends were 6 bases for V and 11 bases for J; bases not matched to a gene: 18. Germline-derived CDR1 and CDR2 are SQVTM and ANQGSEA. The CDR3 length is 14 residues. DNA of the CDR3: TGCAGCGTCAGCCTAGGGACGGCGGCGGGGGAGCAGTACTTC. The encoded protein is CSVSLGTAAGEQYF.

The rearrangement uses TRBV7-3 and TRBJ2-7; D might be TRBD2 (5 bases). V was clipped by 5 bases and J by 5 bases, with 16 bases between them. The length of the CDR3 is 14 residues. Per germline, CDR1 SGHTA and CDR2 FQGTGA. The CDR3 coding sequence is TGTGCCAGCAGCCCCGGTGGTAGCGAGAACGAGCAGTACTTC. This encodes CASSPGGSENEQYF.

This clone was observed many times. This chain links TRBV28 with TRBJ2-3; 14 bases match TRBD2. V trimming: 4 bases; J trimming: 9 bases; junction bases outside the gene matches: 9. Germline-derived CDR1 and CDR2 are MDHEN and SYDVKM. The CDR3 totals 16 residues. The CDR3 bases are TGTGCCAGCAGTTCCGGGACTAGCGGGAGACTCGTCACGCAGTATTTT. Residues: CASSSGTSGRLVTQYF. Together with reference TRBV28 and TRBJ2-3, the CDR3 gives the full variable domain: DVKVTQSSRYLVKRTGEKVFLECVQDMDHENMFWYRQDPGLGLRLIYFSYDVKMKEKGDIPEGYSVSREKKERFSLILESASTNQTSMYLCASSSGTSGRLVTQYFGPGTRLTVL.

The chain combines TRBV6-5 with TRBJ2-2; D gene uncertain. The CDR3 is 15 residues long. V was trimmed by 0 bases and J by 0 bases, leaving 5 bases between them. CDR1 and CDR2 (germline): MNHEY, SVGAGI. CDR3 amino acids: CASSYSPTNTGELFF. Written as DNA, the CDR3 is TGTGCCAGCAGTTACTCTCCCACGAACACCGGGGAGCTGTTTTTT.

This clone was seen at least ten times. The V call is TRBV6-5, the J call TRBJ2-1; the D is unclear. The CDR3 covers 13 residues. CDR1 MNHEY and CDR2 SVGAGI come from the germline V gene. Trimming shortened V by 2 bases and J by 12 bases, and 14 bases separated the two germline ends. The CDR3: CASSYDGTKGQFF. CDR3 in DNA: TGTGCCAGCAGTTACGATGGTACCAAGGGGCAGTTCTTC.

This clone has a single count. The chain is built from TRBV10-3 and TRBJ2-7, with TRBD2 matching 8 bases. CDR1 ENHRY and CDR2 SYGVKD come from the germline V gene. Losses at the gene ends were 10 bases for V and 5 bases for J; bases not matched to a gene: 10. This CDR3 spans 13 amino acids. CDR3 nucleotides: TGTGCCACCTACTCGGGACTAGGGGACGAGCAGTACTTC. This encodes CATYSGLGDEQYF.

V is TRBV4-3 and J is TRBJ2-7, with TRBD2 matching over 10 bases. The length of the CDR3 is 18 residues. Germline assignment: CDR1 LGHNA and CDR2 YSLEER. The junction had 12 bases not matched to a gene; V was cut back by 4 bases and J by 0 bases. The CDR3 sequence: CASSLLPGASGSSYEQYF. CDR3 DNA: TGCGCCAGCAGCCTTCTCCCCGGGGCTAGCGGGAGCTCCTACGAGCAGTACTTC.

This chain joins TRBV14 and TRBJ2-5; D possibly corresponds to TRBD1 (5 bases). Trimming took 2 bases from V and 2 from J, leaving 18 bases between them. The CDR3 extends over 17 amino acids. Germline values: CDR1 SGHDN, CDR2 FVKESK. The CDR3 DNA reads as TGTGCCAGCAGCCAATGGAAGGGTAGGGGTGCGCAAGAGACCCAGTACTTC. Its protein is CASSQWKGRGAQETQYF.

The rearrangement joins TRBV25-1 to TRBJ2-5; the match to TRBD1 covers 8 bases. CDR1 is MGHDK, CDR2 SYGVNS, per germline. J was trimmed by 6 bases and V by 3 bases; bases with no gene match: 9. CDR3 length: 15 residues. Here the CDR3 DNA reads TGTGCCAGCAGTGAGAGCAGGGGGCGCGATCAGACCCAGTACTTC. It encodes CASSESRGRDQTQYF. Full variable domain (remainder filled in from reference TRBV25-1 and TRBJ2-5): EADIYQTPRYLVIGTGKKITLECSQTMGHDKMYWYQQDPGMELHLIHYSYGVNSTEKGDLSSESTVSRIRTEHFPLTLESARPSHTSQYLCASSESRGRDQTQYFGPGTRLLVL.

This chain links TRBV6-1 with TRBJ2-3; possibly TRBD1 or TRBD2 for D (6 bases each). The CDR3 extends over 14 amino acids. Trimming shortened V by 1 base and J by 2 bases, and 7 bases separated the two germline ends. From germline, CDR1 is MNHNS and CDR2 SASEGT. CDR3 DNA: TGTGCCAGCAGTGAAGGGGGGGCCACAGATACGCAGTATTTT. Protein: CASSEGGATDTQYF.

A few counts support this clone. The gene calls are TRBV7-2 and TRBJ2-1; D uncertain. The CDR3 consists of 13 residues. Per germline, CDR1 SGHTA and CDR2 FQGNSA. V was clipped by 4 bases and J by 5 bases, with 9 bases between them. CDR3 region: CASSSDRDNEQFF. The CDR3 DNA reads TGTGCCAGCAGCTCCGATCGGGACAATGAGCAGTTCTTC.

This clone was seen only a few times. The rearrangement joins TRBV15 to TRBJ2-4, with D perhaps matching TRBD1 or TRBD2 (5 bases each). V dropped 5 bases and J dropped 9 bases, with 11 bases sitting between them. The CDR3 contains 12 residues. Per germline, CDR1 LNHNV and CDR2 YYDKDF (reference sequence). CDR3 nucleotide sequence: TGTGCCACCAGCCTCCTGAGGGGCATTCAGTACTTC. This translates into CATSLLRGIQYF.

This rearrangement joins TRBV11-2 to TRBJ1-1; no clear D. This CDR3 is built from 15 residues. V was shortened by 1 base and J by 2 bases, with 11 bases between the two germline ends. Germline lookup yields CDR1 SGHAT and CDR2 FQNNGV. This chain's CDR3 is CASSLGVGPNTEAFF. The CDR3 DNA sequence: TGTGCCAGCAGCTTAGGTGTTGGGCCAAACACTGAAGCTTTCTTT. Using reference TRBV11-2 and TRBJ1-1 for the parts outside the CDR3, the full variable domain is EAGVAQSPRYKIIEKRQSVAFWCNPISGHATLYWYQQILGQGPKLLIQFQNNGVVDDSQLPKDRFSAERLKGVDSTLKIQPAKLEDSAVYLCASSLGVGPNTEAFFGQGTRLTVV.

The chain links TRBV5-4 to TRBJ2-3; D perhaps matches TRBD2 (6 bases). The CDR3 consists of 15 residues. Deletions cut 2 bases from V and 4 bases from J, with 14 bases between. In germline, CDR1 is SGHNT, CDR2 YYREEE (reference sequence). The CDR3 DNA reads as TGTGCCAGCAGCTTTCAGGCGGGGCAGGCAGATACGCAGTATTTT. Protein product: CASSFQAGQADTQYF. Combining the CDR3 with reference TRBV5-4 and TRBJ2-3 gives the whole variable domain ETGVTQSPTHLIKTRGQQVTLRCSSQSGHNTVSWYQQALGQGPQFIFQYYREEENGRGNFPPRFSGLQFPNYSSELNVNALELDDSALYLCASSFQAGQADTQYFGPGTRLTVL.

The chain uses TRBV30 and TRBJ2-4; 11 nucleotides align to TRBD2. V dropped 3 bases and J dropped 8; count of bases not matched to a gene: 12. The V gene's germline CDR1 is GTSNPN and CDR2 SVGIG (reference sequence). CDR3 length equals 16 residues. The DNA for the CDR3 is TGTGCCTGGAGCGTCCCTTTGACTAGCGGGATAGACATTCAGTACTTC. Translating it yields CAWSVPLTSGIDIQYF. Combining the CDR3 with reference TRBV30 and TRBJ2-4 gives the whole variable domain SQTIHQWPATLVQPVGSPLSLECTVEGTSNPNLYWYRQAAGRGLQLLFYSVGIGQISSEVPQNLSASRPQDRQFILSSKKLLLSDSGFYLCAWSVPLTSGIDIQYFGAGTRLSVL.